The source of this T cell receptor (beta chain) is a study of early T cells in non-severe SARS-CoV-2 infection. The CDR3 is 16 residues long. V was clipped by 1 base and J by 3 bases, with 12 bases between them. Germline CDR1 is SGHTA and CDR2 is FQGTGA. TCRdb used MiXCR to reprocess the 5' RACE reads, holding one entry per CDR3 protein. This sample carries about 90,000 distinct CDR3 sequences, over 9.5% of them seen once, and the ten largest clones take under 4.5%. The V and J genes are TRBV7-3 and TRBJ2-2, with D possibly matching TRBD2 (5 bases). This clonotype was sampled from an adult who was a healthcare worker with PCR-confirmed SARS-CoV-2 infection or an uninfected control (not recorded which). The sample here was whole blood, taken at baseline. The CDR3 spells CASSLKTGMDTGELFF. The DNA of the CDR3 is TGTGCCAGCAGCTTAAAAACGGGAATGGACACCGGGGAGCTGTTTTTT.